Listed here is a single TCR beta chain. The antigen is undetermined. Expressed TCRB transcripts were sequenced, since all the RNA that had been isolated was reverse transcribed. TCRdb keeps only in-frame clones here, not all; method: immunoSEQ multiplex PCR. The sample contains 450,000 to 550,000 clones, about 29% of which appear only once. The CDR3 consists of 11 residues. From germline, CDR1 is SQVTM and CDR2 ANQGSEA. Trimming took 7 bases from V and 3 from J, leaving 9 bases between them. This record comes from a study of beta chain features in type 1 diabetes. General study findings and limits: The study left unresolved whether HLA type influences TCRB rearrangement. Any PCR bias toward short templates would affect both groups alike. Among patients, naive, central memory and Treg TCRB repertoires appeared more similar than among healthy donors. Fewer insertions but more deletions were seen at VDJ junctions in type 1 diabetes patients.

The receptor's source is a man between 18 and 29 years old in good health. Specimen: naive CD4+ T cells from blood. This chain links TRBV29-1 with TRBJ2-5; D gene unclear. The CDR3 nucleotides are TGCAGCGCCCAGGAGAAAGAGACCCAGTACTTC. It is translated as CSAQEKETQYF.